Listed below are T cell receptor beta chains from one sample, sequenced in a study of CD8+ T cells in alopecia areata. Here immunoSEQ multiplex PCR was the method, and the copy in TCRdb shows in-frame clones only, minus some. The sample has 150,000 to 200,000 clones; less than 65% are singletons. The sequences come from CD4+ T cells sorted from blood, collected at week 24, from a patient treated with tofacitinib. All receptors come from a human donor with alopecia areata. CDR3s include the opening cysteine and the closing phenylalanine or tryptophan. D genes are given only for firm matches. The size of a clone is reported for some rows only, either as once, few or many, or as a class for expanded clones.

V	size	J	D	length	CDR3	DNA
TRBV7-2	-	TRBJ2-3	-	12	CASSKYPDTQYF	TGTGCCAGCAGCAAGTACCCGGATACGCAGTATTTT
TRBV6-1	once	TRBJ1-1	-	13	CASSKGVNTEAFF	TGTGCCAGCAGTAAGGGGGTGAACACTGAAGCTTTCTTT
TRBV30	-	TRBJ2-2	-	13	CAWSFSGGGELFF	TGTGCCTGGAGTTTCTCCGGTGGCGGGGAGCTGTTTTTT
TRBV14	few	TRBJ2-2	-	20	CASSQEGGKWTRGLTGELFF	TGTGCCAGCAGCCAAGAAGGGGGGAAATGGACAAGGGGCCTCACCGGGGAGCTGTTTTTT
TRBV15	-	TRBJ1-5	-	14	CATGPGWGNQPQHF	TGTGCCACCGGCCCAGGGTGGGGCAATCAGCCCCAGCATTTT
TRBV4-3	few	TRBJ2-2	-	16	CASSPGGLGFAGELFF	TGCGCCAGCAGCCCAGGGGGACTAGGGTTTGCCGGGGAGCTGTTTTTT
TRBV29-1	-	TRBJ2-2	-	13	CSVPGDSTGELFF	TGCAGCGTTCCGGGGGACAGCACCGGGGAGCTGTTTTTT
TRBV4-3	-	TRBJ1-4	-	13	CASSQDPQGKLFF	TGCGCCAGCAGCCAAGACCCCCAGGGAAAACTGTTTTTT
TRBV30	-	TRBJ2-5	-	13	CAWSNRWRETQYF	TGTGCCTGGAGTAATAGGTGGAGAGAGACCCAGTACTTC
TRBV29-1	-	TRBJ1-4	-	12	CSVERFREKLFF	TGCAGCGTTGAAAGGTTTAGGGAAAAACTGTTTTTT
TRBV5-1	few	TRBJ2-7	-	15	CASSPEGGSGYEQYF	TGCGCCAGCAGCCCCGAAGGCGGAAGTGGCTACGAGCAGTACTTC
TRBV10-3	-	TRBJ2-3	TRBD2	13	CAAQRGGPDTQYF	TGTGCCGCGCAGCGGGGGGGCCCGGATACGCAGTATTTT
TRBV13	few	TRBJ1-2	-	18	CASSSPQIGLFSNYGYTF	TGTGCCAGCAGCTCCCCCCAGATAGGGTTATTTTCTAACTATGGCTACACCTTC
TRBV10-3	-	TRBJ1-1	-	13	CAISEGENTEAFF	TGTGCCATCAGTGAGGGAGAGAACACTGAAGCTTTCTTT
TRBV5-1	-	TRBJ1-5	-	13	CASSFQSNQPQHF	TGCGCCAGCAGCTTCCAAAGCAATCAGCCCCAGCATTTT
TRBV7-2	-	TRBJ2-3	-	12	CASSRDTDTQYF	TGTGCCAGCAGCCGAGATACAGATACGCAGTATTTT
TRBV6-5	few	TRBJ2-2	TRBD1	13	CASRGTGPGELFF	TGTGCCAGCAGAGGGACAGGGCCCGGGGAGCTGTTTTTT
TRBV6-1	few	TRBJ1-1	-	12	CASRDRSTEAFF	TGTGCCAGCAGGGACAGAAGCACTGAAGCTTTCTTT
TRBV30	few	TRBJ1-4	TRBD1	15	CAWSVQGATNEKLFF	TGTGCCTGGAGTGTACAGGGGGCAACTAATGAAAAACTGTTTTTT
TRBV30	-	TRBJ1-6	TRBD1	13	CAWTDRGNSPLHF	TGTGCCTGGACTGACAGGGGGAATTCACCCCTCCACTTT
TRBV25-1	-	TRBJ2-3	TRBD1	16	CASSDDRVQGTDTQYF	TGTGCCAGCAGTGATGACAGGGTCCAGGGCACAGATACGCAGTATTTT
TRBV7-2	few	TRBJ2-2	-	15	CASSFIRGRTGELFF	TGTGCCAGCAGCTTTATCCGGGGCCGAACCGGGGAGCTGTTTTTT